This T cell receptor (beta chain) was documented in a study of tumor-infiltrating lymphocytes in primary liver carcinoma. As regards this clonotype: A much larger clone sits a single nucleotide away, making a read error possible.

Both blood RNA, taken from unsorted whole blood, and germline DNA were extracted. The researchers produced TCR beta cDNA from 500 to 550 ng total RNA with a constant-region primer. Each TCR beta library was derived from three nested multiplex PCR rounds that employed slightly modified ARM-PCR. Running ten to eleven cycles apiece, the first two PCR rounds relied on TRBV1-TRBV30 forward primers together with a C-beta reverse primer. TCRdb recomputed calls from the multiplex PCR reads with MiXCR, one row per CDR3 protein. This sample has some 180,000 distinct CDR3 sequences, with 50% to 75% found just once. Germline V gives CDR1 MNHEY, CDR2 SVGEGT. This CDR3 contains 13 residues.

The clonotype was recovered from a man aged 35 to 55 with primary liver carcinoma and hepatitis B virus infection. The chain has TRBV6-2 or TRBV6-3 and TRBJ2-7, with unresolved D. The sample was peripheral blood. The CDR3 reads CASSYEVPYERYF. The CDR3 DNA reads TGTGCCAGCAGTTACGAGGTACCCTACGAGCGGTACTTC.